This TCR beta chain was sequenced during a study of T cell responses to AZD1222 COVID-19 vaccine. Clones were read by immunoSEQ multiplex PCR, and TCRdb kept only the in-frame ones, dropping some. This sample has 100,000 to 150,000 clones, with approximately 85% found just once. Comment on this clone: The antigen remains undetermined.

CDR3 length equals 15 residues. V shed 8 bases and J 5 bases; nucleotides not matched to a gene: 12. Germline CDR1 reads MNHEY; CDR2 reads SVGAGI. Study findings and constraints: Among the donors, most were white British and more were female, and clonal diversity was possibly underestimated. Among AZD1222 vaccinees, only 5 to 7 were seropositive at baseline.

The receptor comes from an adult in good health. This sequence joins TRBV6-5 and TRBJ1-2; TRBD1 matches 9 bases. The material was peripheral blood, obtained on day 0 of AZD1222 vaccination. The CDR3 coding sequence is TGTGCCAGCCTTGGATCCACAGGGGGCTTTTATGGCTACACCTTC. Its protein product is CASLGSTGGFYGYTF.